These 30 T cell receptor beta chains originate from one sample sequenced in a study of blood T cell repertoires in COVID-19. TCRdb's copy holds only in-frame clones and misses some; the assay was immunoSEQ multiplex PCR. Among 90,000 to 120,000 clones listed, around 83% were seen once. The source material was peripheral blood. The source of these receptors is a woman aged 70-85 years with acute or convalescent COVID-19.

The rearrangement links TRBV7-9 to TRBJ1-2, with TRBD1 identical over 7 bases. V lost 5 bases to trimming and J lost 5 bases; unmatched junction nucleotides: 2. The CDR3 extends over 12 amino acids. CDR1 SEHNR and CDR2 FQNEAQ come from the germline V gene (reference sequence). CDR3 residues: CASSRGQYGYTF. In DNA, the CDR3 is TGTGCCAGCAGCAGGGGACAGTATGGCTACACCTTC.

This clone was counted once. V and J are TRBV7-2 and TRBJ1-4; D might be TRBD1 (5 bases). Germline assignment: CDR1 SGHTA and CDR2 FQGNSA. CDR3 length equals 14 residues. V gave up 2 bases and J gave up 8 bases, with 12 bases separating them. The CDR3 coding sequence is TGTGCCAGCAGCTTATTTGGCGCAGGGGAAAAACTGTTTTTT. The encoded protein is CASSLFGAGEKLFF.

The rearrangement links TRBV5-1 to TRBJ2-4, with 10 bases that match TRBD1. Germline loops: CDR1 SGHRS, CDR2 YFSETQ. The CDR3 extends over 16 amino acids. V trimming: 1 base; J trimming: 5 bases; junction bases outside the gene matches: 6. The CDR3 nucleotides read TGCGCCAGCAGCTTGTATCCCGGGACAGGGGAAAACATTCAGTACTTC. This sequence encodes CASSLYPGTGENIQYF.

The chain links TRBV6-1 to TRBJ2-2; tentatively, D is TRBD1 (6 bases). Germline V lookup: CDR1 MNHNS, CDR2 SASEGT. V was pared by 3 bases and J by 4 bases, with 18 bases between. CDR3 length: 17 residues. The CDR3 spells CASSDIGGRVGTGELFF. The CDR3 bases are TGTGCCAGCAGTGATATTGGGGGCAGGGTTGGCACCGGGGAGCTGTTTTTT.

In nucleotides, the CDR3 is TGTGCCACCAGTGATGGGCAGATTAATGAAAAACTGTTTTTT. Protein sequence: CATSDGQINEKLFF. This chain links TRBV24-1 with TRBJ1-4; D gene ambiguous. Trimming pared 3 bases from V and 4 bases from J, leaving 8 bases between. The CDR3 covers 14 residues. Per the germline V gene, CDR1 is KGHDR and CDR2 is SFDVKD.

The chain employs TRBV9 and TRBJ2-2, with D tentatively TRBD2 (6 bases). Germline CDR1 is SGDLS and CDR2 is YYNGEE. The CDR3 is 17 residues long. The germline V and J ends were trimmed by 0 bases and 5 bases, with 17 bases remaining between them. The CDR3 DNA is TGTGCCAGCAGCGTAGCCGCGGGGTCCCGACGGACCGGGGAGCTGTTTTTT. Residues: CASSVAAGSRRTGELFF.

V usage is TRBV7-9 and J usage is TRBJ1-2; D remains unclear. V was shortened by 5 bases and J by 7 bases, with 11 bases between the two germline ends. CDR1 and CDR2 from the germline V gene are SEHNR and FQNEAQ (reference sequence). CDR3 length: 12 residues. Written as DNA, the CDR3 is TGTGCCAGCAGCACAGAACAAGGTGGCTACACCTTC. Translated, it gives CASSTEQGGYTF.

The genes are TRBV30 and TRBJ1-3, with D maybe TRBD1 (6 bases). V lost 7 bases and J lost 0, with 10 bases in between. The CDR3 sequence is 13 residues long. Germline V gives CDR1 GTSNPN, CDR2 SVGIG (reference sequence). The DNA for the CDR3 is TGTGCCTCTACAGGGCTCTCTGGAAACACCATATATTTT. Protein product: CASTGLSGNTIYF.

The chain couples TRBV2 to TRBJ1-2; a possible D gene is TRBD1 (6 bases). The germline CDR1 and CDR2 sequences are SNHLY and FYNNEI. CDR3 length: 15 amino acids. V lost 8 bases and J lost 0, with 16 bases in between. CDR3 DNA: TGTGCCAGCCAAAGCTCAGGGGCACCTAACTATGGCTACACCTTC. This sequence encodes CASQSSGAPNYGYTF.

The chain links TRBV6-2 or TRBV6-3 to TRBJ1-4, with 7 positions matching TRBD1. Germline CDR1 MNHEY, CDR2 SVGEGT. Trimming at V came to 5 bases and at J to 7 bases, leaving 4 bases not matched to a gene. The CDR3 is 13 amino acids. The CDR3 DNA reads TGTGCCAGCAGTGACAGGGTGGGTGAAAAACTGTTTTTT. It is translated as CASSDRVGEKLFF.

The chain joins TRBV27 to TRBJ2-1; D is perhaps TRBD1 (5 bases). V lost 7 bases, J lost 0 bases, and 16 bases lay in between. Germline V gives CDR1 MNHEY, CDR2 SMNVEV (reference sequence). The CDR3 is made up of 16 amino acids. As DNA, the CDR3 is TGTGCCAGCACAAAGCCTGGGCAGGGCTCCTACAATGAGCAGTTCTTC. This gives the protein CASTKPGQGSYNEQFF.

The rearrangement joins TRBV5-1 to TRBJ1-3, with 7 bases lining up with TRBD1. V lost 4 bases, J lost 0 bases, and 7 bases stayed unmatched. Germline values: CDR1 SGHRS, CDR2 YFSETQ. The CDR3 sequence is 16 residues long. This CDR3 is CASSKETGPSGNTIYF. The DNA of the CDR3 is TGCGCCAGCAGCAAGGAGACAGGGCCCTCTGGAAACACCATATATTTT. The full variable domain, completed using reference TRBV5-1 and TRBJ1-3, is KAGVTQTPRYLIKTRGQQVTLSCSPISGHRSVSWYQQTPGQGLQFLFEYFSETQRNKGNFPGRFSGRQFSNSRSEMNVSTLELGDSALYLCASSKETGPSGNTIYFGEGSWLTVV.

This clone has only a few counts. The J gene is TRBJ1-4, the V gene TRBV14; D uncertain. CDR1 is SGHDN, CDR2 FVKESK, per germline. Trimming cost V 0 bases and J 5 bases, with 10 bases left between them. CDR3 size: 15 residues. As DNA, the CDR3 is TGTGCCAGCAGCCAAGATTTTGTGCAGAATGAAAAACTGTTTTTT. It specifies CASSQDFVQNEKLFF. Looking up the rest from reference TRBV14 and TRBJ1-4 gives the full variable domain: EAGVTQFPSHSVIEKGQTVTLRCDPISGHDNLYWYRRVMGKEIKFLLHFVKESKQDESGMPNNRFLAERTGGTYSTLKVQPAELEDSGVYFCASSQDFVQNEKLFFGSGTQLSVL.

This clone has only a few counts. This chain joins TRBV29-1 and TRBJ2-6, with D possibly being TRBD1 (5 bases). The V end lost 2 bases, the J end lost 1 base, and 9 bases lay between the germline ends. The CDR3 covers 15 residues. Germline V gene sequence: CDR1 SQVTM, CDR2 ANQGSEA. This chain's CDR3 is CSVEQGTSGANVLTF. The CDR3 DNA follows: TGCAGCGTTGAACAGGGAACTTCTGGGGCCAACGTCCTGACTTTC.

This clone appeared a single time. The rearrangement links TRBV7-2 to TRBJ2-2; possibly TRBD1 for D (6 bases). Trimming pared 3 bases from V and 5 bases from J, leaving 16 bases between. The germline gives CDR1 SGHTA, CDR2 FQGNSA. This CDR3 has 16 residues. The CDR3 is CASSFGGGIGTGELFF. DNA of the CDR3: TGTGCCAGCAGCTTTGGGGGCGGAATAGGGACCGGGGAGCTGTTTTTT. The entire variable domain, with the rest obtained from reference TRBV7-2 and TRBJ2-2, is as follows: GAGVSQSPSNKVTEKGKDVELRCDPISGHTALYWYRQSLGQGLEFLIYFQGNSAPDKSGLPSDRFSAERTGGSVSTLTIQRTQQEDSAVYLCASSFGGGIGTGELFFGEGSRLTVL.

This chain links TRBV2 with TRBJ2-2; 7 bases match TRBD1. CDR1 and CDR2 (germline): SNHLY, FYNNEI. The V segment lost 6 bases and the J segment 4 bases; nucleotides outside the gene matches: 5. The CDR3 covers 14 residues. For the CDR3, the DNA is TGTGCCAGCAGCTCAACAGGGGCCACCGGGGAGCTGTTTTTT. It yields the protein CASSSTGATGELFF.

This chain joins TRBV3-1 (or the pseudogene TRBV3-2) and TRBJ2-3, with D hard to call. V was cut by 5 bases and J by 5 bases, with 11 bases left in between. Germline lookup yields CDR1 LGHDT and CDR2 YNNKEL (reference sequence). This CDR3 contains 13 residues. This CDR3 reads CASSVYFGDTQYF. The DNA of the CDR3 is TGTGCCAGCAGCGTATACTTTGGAGATACGCAGTATTTT.

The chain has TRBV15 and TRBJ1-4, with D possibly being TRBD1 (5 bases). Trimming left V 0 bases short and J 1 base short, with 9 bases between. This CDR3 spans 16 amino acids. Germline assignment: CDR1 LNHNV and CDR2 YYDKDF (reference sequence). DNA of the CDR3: TGTGCCACCAGCAGAGATCCCGGGGGAACTAATGAAAAACTGTTTTTT. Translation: CATSRDPGGTNEKLFF.

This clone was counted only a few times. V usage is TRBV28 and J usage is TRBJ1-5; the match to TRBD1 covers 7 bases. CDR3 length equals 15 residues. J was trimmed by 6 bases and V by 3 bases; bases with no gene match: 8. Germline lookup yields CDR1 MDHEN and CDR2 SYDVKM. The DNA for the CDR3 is TGTGCCAGCAGTTTGGCAGGGGGTTCTGGTCAGCCCCAGCATTTT. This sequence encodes CASSLAGGSGQPQHF.

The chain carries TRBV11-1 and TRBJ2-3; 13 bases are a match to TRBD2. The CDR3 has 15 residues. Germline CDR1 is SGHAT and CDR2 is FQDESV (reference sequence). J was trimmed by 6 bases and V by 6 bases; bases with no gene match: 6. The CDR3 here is CASSRLAGGRDTQYF. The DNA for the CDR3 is TGTGCCAGCAGTCGACTAGCGGGAGGAAGGGATACGCAGTATTTT.

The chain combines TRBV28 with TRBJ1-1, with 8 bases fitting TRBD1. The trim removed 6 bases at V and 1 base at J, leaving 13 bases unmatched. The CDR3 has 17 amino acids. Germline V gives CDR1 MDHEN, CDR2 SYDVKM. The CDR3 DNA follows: TGTGCCAGCAGGGAACTTGGACAGGGTCTGAGGAACACTGAAGCTTTCTTT. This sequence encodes CASRELGQGLRNTEAFF.

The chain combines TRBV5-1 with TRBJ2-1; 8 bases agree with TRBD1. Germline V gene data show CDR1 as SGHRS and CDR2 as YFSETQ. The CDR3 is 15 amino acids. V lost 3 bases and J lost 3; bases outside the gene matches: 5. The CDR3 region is CASSSGQGIYNEQFF. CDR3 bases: TGCGCCAGCAGCTCAGGACAGGGAATCTACAATGAGCAGTTCTTC.

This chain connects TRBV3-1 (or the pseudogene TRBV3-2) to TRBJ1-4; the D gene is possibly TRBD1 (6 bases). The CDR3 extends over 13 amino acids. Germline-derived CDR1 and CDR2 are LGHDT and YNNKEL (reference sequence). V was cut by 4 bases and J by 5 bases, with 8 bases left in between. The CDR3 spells CASSRQVNEKLFF. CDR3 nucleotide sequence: TGTGCCAGCAGCCGACAGGTGAATGAAAAACTGTTTTTT.

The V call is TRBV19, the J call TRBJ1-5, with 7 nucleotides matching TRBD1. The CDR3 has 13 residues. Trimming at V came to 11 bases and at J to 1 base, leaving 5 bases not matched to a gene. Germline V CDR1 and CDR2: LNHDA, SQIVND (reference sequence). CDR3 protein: CAAGGGSNQPQHF. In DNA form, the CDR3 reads TGTGCCGCAGGGGGAGGAAGCAATCAGCCCCAGCATTTT. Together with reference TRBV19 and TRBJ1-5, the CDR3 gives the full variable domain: DGGITQSPKYLFRKEGQNVTLSCEQNLNHDAMYWYRQDPGQGLRLIYYSQIVNDFQKGDIAEGYSVSREKKESFPLTVTSAQKNPTAFYLCAAGGGSNQPQHFGDGTRLSIL.

CDR3 sequence (DNA): TGTGCCAGCAGCTTTCAACTAGCGGGGGGGAACAATGAGCAGTTCTTC. Protein: CASSFQLAGGNNEQFF. The chain combines TRBV11-3 with TRBJ2-1; 13 bases align to TRBD2. Unmatched junction bases numbered 4, after V lost 3 bases and J lost 5 bases. The CDR3 runs 16 residues. Germline V gene data show CDR1 as SGHNT and CDR2 as YENEEA.

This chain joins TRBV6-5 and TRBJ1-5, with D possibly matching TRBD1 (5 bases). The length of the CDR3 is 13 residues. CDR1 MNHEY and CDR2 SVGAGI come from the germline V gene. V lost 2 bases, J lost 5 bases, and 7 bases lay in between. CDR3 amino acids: CASSYGRDQPQHF. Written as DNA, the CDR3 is TGTGCCAGCAGTTACGGCAGGGATCAGCCCCAGCATTTT.

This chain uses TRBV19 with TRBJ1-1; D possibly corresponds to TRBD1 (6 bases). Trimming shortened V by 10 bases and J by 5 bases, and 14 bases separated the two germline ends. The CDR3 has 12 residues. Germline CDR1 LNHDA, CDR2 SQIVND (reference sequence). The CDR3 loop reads CATQGWSTEAFF. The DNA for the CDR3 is TGTGCCACACAGGGATGGTCGACTGAAGCTTTCTTT.

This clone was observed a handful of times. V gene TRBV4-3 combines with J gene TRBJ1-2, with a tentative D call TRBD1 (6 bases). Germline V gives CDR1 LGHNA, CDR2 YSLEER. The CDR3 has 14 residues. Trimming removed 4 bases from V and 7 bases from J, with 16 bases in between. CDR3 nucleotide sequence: TGCGCCAGCAGCCCGTCACAGGGATGGTCTGGCTACACCTTC. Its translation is CASSPSQGWSGYTF.

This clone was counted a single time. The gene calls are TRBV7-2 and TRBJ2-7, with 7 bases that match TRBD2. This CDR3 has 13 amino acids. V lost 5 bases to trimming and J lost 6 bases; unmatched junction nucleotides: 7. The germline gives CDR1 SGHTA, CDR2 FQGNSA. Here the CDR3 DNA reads TGTGCCAGCAGCCAGAATTCGGGAGGCGAGCAGTACGTC. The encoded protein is CASSQNSGGEQYV.

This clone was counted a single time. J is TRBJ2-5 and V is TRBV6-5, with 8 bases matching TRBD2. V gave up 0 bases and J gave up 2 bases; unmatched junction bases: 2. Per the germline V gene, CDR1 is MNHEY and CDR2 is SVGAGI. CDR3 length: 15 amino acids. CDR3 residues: CASSYSRGGQETQYF. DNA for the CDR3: TGTGCCAGCAGTTACTCCCGGGGGGGGCAAGAGACCCAGTACTTC.